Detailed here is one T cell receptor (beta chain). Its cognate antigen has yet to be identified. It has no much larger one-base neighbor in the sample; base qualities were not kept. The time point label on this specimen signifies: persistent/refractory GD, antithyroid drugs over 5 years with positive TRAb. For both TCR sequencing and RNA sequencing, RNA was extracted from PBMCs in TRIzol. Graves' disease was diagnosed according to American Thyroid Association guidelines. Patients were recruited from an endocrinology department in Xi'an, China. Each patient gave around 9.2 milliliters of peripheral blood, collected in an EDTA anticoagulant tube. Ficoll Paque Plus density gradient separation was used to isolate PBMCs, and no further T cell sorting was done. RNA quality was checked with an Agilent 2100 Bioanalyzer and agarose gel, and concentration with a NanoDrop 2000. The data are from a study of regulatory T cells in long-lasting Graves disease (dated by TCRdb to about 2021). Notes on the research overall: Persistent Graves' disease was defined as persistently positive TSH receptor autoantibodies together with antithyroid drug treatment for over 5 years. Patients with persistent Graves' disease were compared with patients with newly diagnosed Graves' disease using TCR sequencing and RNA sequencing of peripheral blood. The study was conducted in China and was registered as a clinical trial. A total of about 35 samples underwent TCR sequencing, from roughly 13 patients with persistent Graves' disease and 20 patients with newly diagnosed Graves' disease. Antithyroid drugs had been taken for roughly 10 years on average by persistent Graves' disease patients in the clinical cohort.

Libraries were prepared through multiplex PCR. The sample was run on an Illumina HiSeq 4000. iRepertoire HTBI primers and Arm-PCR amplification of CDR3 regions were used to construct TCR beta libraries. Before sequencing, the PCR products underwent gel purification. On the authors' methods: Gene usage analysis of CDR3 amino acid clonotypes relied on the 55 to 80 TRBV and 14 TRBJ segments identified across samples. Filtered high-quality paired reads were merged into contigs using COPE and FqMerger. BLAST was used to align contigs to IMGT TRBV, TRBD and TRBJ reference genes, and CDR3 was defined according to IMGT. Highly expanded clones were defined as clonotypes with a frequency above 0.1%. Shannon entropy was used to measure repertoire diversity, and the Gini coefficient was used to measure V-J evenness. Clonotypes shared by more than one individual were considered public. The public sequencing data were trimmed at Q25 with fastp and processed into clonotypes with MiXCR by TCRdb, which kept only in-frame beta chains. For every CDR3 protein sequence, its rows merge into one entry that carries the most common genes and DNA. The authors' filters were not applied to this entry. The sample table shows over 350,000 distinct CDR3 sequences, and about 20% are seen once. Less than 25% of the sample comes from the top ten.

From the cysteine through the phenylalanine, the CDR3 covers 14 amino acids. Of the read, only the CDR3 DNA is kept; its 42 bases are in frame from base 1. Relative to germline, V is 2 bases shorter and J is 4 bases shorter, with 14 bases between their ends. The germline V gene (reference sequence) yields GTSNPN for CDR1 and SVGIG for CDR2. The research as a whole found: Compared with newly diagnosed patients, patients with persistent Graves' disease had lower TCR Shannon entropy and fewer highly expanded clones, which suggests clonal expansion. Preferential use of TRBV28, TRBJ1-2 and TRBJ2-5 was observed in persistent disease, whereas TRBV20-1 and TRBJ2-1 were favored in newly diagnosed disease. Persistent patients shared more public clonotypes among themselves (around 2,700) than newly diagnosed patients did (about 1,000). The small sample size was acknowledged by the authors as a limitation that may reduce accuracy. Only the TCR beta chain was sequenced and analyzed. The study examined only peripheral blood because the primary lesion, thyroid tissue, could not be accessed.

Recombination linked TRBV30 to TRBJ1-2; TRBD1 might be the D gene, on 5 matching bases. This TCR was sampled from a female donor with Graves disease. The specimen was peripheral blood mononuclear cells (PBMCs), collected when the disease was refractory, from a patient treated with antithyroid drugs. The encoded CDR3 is CAWSLGQGPYGYTF. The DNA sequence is TGTGCCTGGAGTCTGGGCCAGGGACCCTATGGCTACACCTTC.